These T cell receptor beta chains were read from a single sample in a study of CD8+CD57+ T cells in acquired aplastic anemia. One entry per CDR3 protein, called by TCRdb with MiXCR from the reads. The sample has about 98,000 distinct CDR3 sequences; approximately 73% are singletons. Input material: sorted CD4+, CD8+, or CD8+CD57+ T cells (not recorded which) from PBMCs. All receptors derive from a human donor with aplastic anemia. The CDR3 runs from the conserved cysteine through the conserved F or W. The D gene is left open where the match is weak. Rows give clone size only sometimes, using once, few, many, or a class for an expanded clone.

-	TRBV10-3	-	TRBJ2-7	TGTGCCATCAGTAACAGACAGGCCGCGGGGGAGCAGTACTTC	CAISNRQAAGEQYF
-	TRBV2	TRBD2	TRBJ2-7	TGTGCCAGCAGTCCGGGACTAGGGGGCTCCTACGAGCAGTACTTC	CASSPGLGGSYEQYF
-	TRBV7-9	-	TRBJ2-5	TGTGCCAGCAGCTTAGTTAGCCAAGAGACCCAGTACTTC	CASSLVSQETQYF
-	TRBV29-1	TRBD2	TRBJ2-7	TGCAGCGTCACGAGACTAGCGGGACGGGACGAGCAGTACTTC	CSVTRLAGRDEQYF
-	TRBV24-1	TRBD2	TRBJ2-2	TGTGCCACCAGTGATTTGCAATTAGCGGGGGCGAACACCGGGGAGCTGTTTTTT	CATSDLQLAGANTGELFF
once	TRBV20-1	-	TRBJ2-7	TGCAGTGCTAGAGGGAGGGGCACCTCCTACGAGCAGTACTTC	CSARGRGTSYEQYF
-	TRBV20-1	-	TRBJ2-3	TGCAGTGCTAGAACTCCCGGGACTGCTCACACAGATACGCAGTATTTT	CSARTPGTAHTDTQYF
-	TRBV2	TRBD1	TRBJ1-2	TGTGCCAGCAGGGCGCAGGGGGCCTATGGCTACACCTTC	CASRAQGAYGYTF
-	TRBV5-1	TRBD1	TRBJ1-2	TGCGCCAGCAGCTTAACGTCAGGGGGCCTATATGGCTACACCTTC	CASSLTSGGLYGYTF
-	TRBV2	TRBD2	TRBJ2-5	TGTGCCACCGGTAGTGGGAGGGAAGAGACCCAGTACTTC	CATGSGREETQYF